This T cell receptor beta chain stems from a study of somatic reversion in DOCK8 deficiency (dated by TCRdb to 2018 to 2020). The study in broad terms: The study compared the T cell receptor beta repertoires of three groups: DOCK8-deficient patients, DOCK8-revertant patients and healthy volunteers. DOCK8-deficient patients in the study had been reported previously. The study set out to investigate how, in DOCK8 deficiency, somatic reversion of pathogenic DOCK8 variants alters lymphocyte differentiation and function.

For this clonotype: This receptor's antigen is unknown. The record has no base qualities; no much larger clone is one base away.

Healthy control blood was obtained from volunteer donors provided by blood services in Australia and France. Genomic DNA for TCR repertoire analysis was isolated either from whole blood samples or from PBMCs. Library construction relied on multiplex PCR. TRB libraries were made by one-step amplicon PCR using EuroClonality-NGS primers on about 0.095 ug genomic DNA. TRB amplicons were sequenced on Illumina MiSeq instruments with 2 x 250 bp version 2 chemistry. The authors processed their data as follows. IMGT/HighV-QUEST was used for primary TRB sequence analysis and V(D)J annotation. Repertoire diversity and composition were evaluated with VDJtools after nonfunctional clones were removed and downsampling was applied for comparisons between samples. TCRdb trimmed the raw reads at Q25, called clones with MiXCR and kept productive beta chains. Each record represents a unique CDR3 protein, reported with the most common genes and DNA among its rows. V and J calls and clone size were set by TCRdb, not the authors. The sample table records some 4,100 distinct CDR3 sequences; around 23% of these occur just once. The top ten hold 9.1% of the sample.

Findings and caveats that apply to the study as a whole: The methods did not specify, sample by sample, whether the source material for each sample was whole blood or PBMCs.

The source material was peripheral blood. The receptor comes from a human donor in good health.

The nucleotides are TGTGCCAGCAGTACCCCCATGGGCGCCACTGAAGCTTTCTTT. Translated, it gives CASSTPMGATEAFF. This receptor chain uses TRBV6-6 and TRBJ1-1; no D gene is confidently identified. From cysteine to phenylalanine, the CDR3 is 14 amino acids long. Only the CDR3 region is kept as DNA, spanning 42 bases read in frame from base 1. Per the germline V gene (reference sequence), MNHNY is the CDR1 and SVGAGI is the CDR2. At the junction V is shortened by 5 bases and J by 4 bases, with 14 bases in between.